The clone carrying this TCR beta chain registers medium-sized by frequency. Its matching antigen is unknown. Reprocessing the 10x single-cell sequencing reads, TCRdb reports a single entry for every CDR3 protein and omits DNA. This sample's table reports 1,500 to 2,000 distinct CDR3 sequences. The data stem from a study of CD8 T cells in cerebrospinal fluid in Alzheimer's disease. Study background: Plate-based nested PCR sequencing and droplet-based sequencing measured CSF T cell clonal expansion.

Findings of the study overall: Expanded clones of at least 3% were commoner in Alzheimer's patients than healthy subjects. The authors cautioned that cerebrospinal fluid EBV-specific TCRs do not prove EBV causes Alzheimer's.

Participants were all in good physical condition and free of acute infection. Source material: cerebrospinal fluid. The sequence was obtained from a human donor in good health.

The CDR3 here is CASSLARTGGTGYTF. The chain couples TRBV7-8 to TRBJ1-2; the D call of TRBD1 rests on TCRdb alone, since no DNA is present to check it. Germline V CDR1 and CDR2: SGHVS, FQNEAQ. The CDR3 has 15 amino acids.